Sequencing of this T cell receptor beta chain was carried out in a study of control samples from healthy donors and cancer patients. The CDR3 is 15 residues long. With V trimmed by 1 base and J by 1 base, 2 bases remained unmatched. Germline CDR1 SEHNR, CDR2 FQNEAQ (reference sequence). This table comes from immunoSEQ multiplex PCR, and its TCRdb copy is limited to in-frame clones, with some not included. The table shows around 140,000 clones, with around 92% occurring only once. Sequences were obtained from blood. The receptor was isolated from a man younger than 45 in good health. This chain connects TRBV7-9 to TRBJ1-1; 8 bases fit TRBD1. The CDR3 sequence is CASSLVGQGNTEAFF. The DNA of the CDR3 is TGTGCCAGCAGCTTAGTCGGACAGGGGAACACTGAAGCTTTCTTT.